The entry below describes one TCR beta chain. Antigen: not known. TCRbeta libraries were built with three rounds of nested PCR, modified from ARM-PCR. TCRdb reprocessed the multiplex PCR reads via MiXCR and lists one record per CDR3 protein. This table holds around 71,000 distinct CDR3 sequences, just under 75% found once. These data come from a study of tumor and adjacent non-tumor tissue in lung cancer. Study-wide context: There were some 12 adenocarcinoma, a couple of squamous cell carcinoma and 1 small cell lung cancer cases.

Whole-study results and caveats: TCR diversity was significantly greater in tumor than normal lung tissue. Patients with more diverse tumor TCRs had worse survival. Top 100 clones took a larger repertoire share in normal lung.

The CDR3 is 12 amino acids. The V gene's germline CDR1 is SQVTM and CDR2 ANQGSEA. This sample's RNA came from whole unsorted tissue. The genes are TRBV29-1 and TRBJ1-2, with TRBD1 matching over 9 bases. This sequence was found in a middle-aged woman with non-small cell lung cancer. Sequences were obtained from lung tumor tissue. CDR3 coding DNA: TGCAGTACTTCAGGACAGGGGAATGGCTACACCTTC. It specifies CSTSGQGNGYTF.